Listed below are T cell receptor beta chains from one sample, sequenced in a study of CD8 T cells in ankylosing spondylitis. TCRdb reanalysed the 5' RACE reads using MiXCR and keeps one entry per CDR3 protein. The sample has about 36,000 distinct CDR3 sequences; around 6.2% are singletons. Sequencing used blood, either unsorted or a sorted T cell fraction (not recorded which). Receptors originate from a male donor with ankylosing spondylitis or in good health (not recorded which). Both conserved end residues are part of each CDR3. D genes are given only for firm matches.

TRBJ2-6 NA TRBV11-2 CASRRWGVTGANVLTF
TRBJ2-5 NA TRBV7-3 CASSPAPLTAYQETQYF
TRBJ2-3 TRBD2 TRBV19 CASSIAGAPLLAGDPDTQYF
TRBJ1-1 NA TRBV10-3 CAISVSRVGNTEAFF
TRBJ2-2 TRBD2 TRBV6-1 CASSGLRLNTGELFF
TRBJ1-6 TRBD1 TRBV12-3/TRBV12-4 CASMKGTVNNSPLHF
TRBJ2-7 TRBD1 TRBV10-3 CAITSTGDEQYF
TRBJ1-1 NA TRBV5-1 CASSPVGGNTEAFF
TRBJ1-2 NA TRBV5-1 CASIDGPGRGYGYTF
TRBJ2-1 NA TRBV29-1 CSVGTGEDNEQFF
TRBJ1-2 TRBD1 TRBV6-1 CASSDGLRQGGGYTF
TRBJ1-2 NA TRBV18 CASSPYRPGGDYGYTF
TRBJ1-1 TRBD1 TRBV4-1 CASSPPASVQGMTEAFF
TRBJ2-7 NA TRBV14 CASSQDRSHEQYF
TRBJ2-3 NA TRBV30 CAWSGSTSTDTQYF
TRBJ2-5 TRBD1 TRBV5-6 CASSITGVETQYF
TRBJ2-7 TRBD1 TRBV29-1 CSVEETGDRTYEQYF
TRBJ2-3 NA TRBV11-3 CASSRQGGATDTQYF
TRBJ2-7 NA TRBV3-1 CASSQEDEQPRPYEQYF
TRBJ1-1 TRBD1 TRBV28 CASSFVGGALNTEAFF
TRBJ2-2 NA TRBV5-1 CASSSPSGENTGELFF
TRBJ2-3 TRBD1 TRBV5-1 CASSSRQGLTDTQYF
TRBJ2-5 TRBD2 TRBV5-1 CASSPGTTQETQYF
TRBJ1-4 NA TRBV27 CASSPLAGAANEKLFF
TRBJ2-3 NA TRBV6-2/TRBV6-3 CASSYRSDTQYF
TRBJ1-2 NA TRBV6-5 CASSYWGTDYGYTF
TRBJ2-7 NA TRBV20-1 CCAKTERSSRDYEQYF
TRBJ2-7 NA TRBV12-3/TRBV12-4 CASSLWNEQYF
TRBJ2-5 TRBD1 TRBV12-3/TRBV12-4 CASTVGQIQETQYF
TRBJ2-7 NA TRBV7-8 CASSLANTYEQYF
TRBJ2-1 NA TRBV29-1 CSTDSGSYNEQFF
TRBJ2-6 TRBD1 TRBV6-5 CASSYRTGAGANVLTF
TRBJ2-1 NA TRBV24-1 CATSDLRDSRNEQFF
TRBJ1-1 NA TRBV10-3 CAIARGDTEAFF
TRBJ2-1 NA TRBV5-1 CASSLTQGGSEQFF
TRBJ1-5 TRBD1 TRBV12-3/TRBV12-4 CASSPGQGVSQPQHF
TRBJ2-3 NA TRBV25-1 CASSEFFTDTQYF
TRBJ2-2 TRBD1 TRBV2 CASSLGTGGFTAELFF
TRBJ1-1 NA TRBV6-1 CASSVGAGNTEAFF
TRBJ2-5 TRBD1 TRBV20-1 CSARANAGGGIQETQYF
TRBJ2-2 NA TRBV5-1 CASTPRGEAGELFF
TRBJ1-2 NA TRBV6-2/TRBV6-3 CASSYLATAPNGYTF
TRBJ2-7 NA TRBV20-1 CSASGSYEQYF
TRBJ1-5 NA TRBV20-1 CSAPGEGTGNQPQHF
TRBJ1-5 NA TRBV4-2 CASSQESASQPQHF
TRBJ1-2 TRBD1 TRBV3-1 CASSQAGQGNYGYTF
TRBJ2-7 NA TRBV28 CASSFGGSTYEQYF
TRBJ2-7 NA TRBV4-3 CASSRGYRTQGTEQYF
TRBJ2-1 NA TRBV29-1 CSVDGKYNEQFF
TRBJ2-3 NA TRBV5-1 CASTWGGPPDTQYF